Listed below are T cell receptor beta chains from one sample, sequenced in a study of control samples from healthy donors and cancer patients. Produced via immunoSEQ multiplex PCR; TCRdb's table is partial and in-frame only. The table includes approximately 180,000 clones, around 94% detected once. What was sequenced was blood. Receptor source: a woman aged 18-29 years in good health. Each CDR3 is given with its conserved first and last residue. A D gene is named only where the DNA matches it firmly. For some rows the clone size is stated as once, few or many, or as a class when expanded; others skip it.

j_call d_call v_call clone_size cdr3_aa cdr3_nt
TRBJ2-2 TRBD1 TRBV19 once CASSTVQGARGTGELFF TGTGCCAGTAGTACAGTTCAGGGGGCGCGTGGCACCGGGGAGCTGTTTTTT
TRBJ1-2 TRBD1 TRBV18 NA CASSPKQGIRDYGYTF TGTGCCAGCTCACCAAAACAGGGGATTAGAGACTATGGCTACACCTTC
TRBJ1-1 NA TRBV18 NA CASSPPGGNTEAFF TGTGCCAGCTCACCACCGGGGGGGAACACTGAAGCTTTCTTT
TRBJ1-6 TRBD1 TRBV9 NA CASSARDRRNSPLHF TGTGCCAGCAGCGCGAGGGACAGGAGGAATTCACCCCTCCACTTT
TRBJ1-1 NA TRBV6-5 NA CASSTGTLNTEAFF TGTGCCAGCAGCACCGGGACCCTGAACACTGAAGCTTTCTTT
TRBJ1-4 TRBD1 TRBV6-5 NA CASSTGTGNEKLFF TGTGCCAGCAGTACCGGGACAGGGAATGAAAAACTGTTTTTT
TRBJ1-4 TRBD1 TRBV4-3 NA CASSKGTGGEKLFF TGCGCCAGCAGCAAAGGGACAGGGGGTGAAAAACTGTTTTTT
TRBJ2-1 NA TRBV25-1 NA CASSEYTHNEQFF TGTGCCAGCAGTGAATATACCCACAATGAGCAGTTCTTC
TRBJ2-7 NA TRBV7-2 NA CASSLVPPSSGYEQYF TGTGCCAGCAGCTTAGTCCCGCCATCATCTGGGTACGAGCAGTACTTC
TRBJ1-1 NA TRBV19 NA CASSPGPEAFF TGTGCCAGTAGTCCCGGTCCTGAAGCTTTCTTT
TRBJ1-1 NA TRBV5-1 NA CASSPRGAAEAFF TGCGCCAGCAGCCCGAGGGGGGCAGCCGAAGCTTTCTTT
TRBJ2-5 NA TRBV10-2 NA CASSEPWSQETQYF TGCGCCAGCAGTGAGCCGTGGTCCCAAGAGACCCAGTACTTC
TRBJ1-2 TRBD1 TRBV5-5 NA CASSLYGTEIYGYTF TGTGCCAGCAGCTTGTACGGGACAGAAATCTATGGCTACACCTTC
TRBJ2-2 NA TRBV5-1 once CASSRQASGTGELFF TGCGCCAGCAGCCGACAGGCGTCGGGGACCGGGGAGCTGTTTTTT
TRBJ2-7 NA TRBV6-1 NA CASSEAAGVAYEQYF TGTGCCAGCAGTGAAGCGGCAGGGGTGGCCTACGAGCAGTACTTC
TRBJ2-1 TRBD2 TRBV6-1 once CASSELLAGGPLDNEQFF TGTGCCAGCAGTGAATTACTAGCGGGAGGGCCTTTAGACAATGAGCAGTTCTTC
TRBJ1-1 NA TRBV9 NA CASTSGLDTEAFF TGTGCCAGCACCTCCGGGCTGGACACTGAAGCTTTCTTT
TRBJ1-5 NA TRBV28 NA CASSSPGDGNQPQHF TGTGCCAGCAGTTCCCCCGGGGATGGCAATCAGCCCCAGCATTTT
TRBJ2-5 TRBD1 TRBV19 NA CASSSPGQGGQETQYF TGTGCCAGTAGTAGTCCGGGACAGGGGGGCCAAGAGACCCAGTACTTC
TRBJ1-6 TRBD1 TRBV2 NA CASDRGQGPSPLHF TGTGCCAGCGATCGGGGACAGGGTCCTTCACCCCTCCACTTT
TRBJ2-1 NA TRBV28 NA CASSRRNEQFF TGTGCCAGCAGTCGGAGGAATGAGCAGTTCTTC
TRBJ2-2 NA TRBV24-1 NA CATSDLIGGRNTGELFF TGTGCCACCAGTGATTTAATAGGGGGGAGGAACACCGGGGAGCTGTTTTTT
TRBJ1-2 TRBD1 TRBV10-3 NA CATGQGADGYTF TGTGCCACCGGACAGGGGGCGGATGGCTACACCTTC
TRBJ1-2 NA TRBV11-2 NA CASSLTGGPDYGYTF TGTGCCAGCAGCTTAACGGGGGGCCCTGACTATGGCTACACCTTC